Included here is one TCR beta chain sequence, with context. Using immunoSEQ multiplex PCR, the repertoire was profiled, and TCRdb retains in-frame clones only, with some absent. The data show a few hundred thousand clones, 91% seen once. The CDR3 covers 18 residues. J gave up 0 bases and V 4 bases, and 7 bases lay outside the gene matches. Germline-derived CDR1 and CDR2 are SGDLS and YYNGEE. This sample was included in a study of blood T cell repertoires in COVID-19. Looking at the study overall: PBMCs, B-cell-depleted T cells, or T cells provided the cDNA or gDNA that made up the material.

The sequencing input was PBMCs or T cells enriched from blood (not recorded which). The source is a human donor in a cohort exposed to, infected with or recovered from COVID-19 (not recorded which). The donor label of this sample is uncertain. V gene TRBV9 combines with J gene TRBJ2-1, with 13 positions matching TRBD2. CDR3 in DNA: TGTGCCAGCAGCCAAGGACTAGCGGGGGTTAGCTCCTACAATGAGCAGTTCTTC. Residues: CASSQGLAGVSSYNEQFF.